This T cell receptor beta chain is drawn from a study of blood T cell repertoires in COVID-19 (dated by TCRdb to the early 2020s). With regard to the full study: Samples from collaborators originated in the United States, Italy and Spain and spanned both the acute and convalescent phases of COVID-19. Subjects who had been exposed to COVID-19, were actively infected with it, or had recovered from it provided the deeply sampled blood TCRbeta repertoires that made up the dataset. The repertoires were released in a freely available public database intended as a resource for research on the immune response to SARS-CoV-2. The sample metadata nearly always contained a de-identified subject ID, COVID-19 status, age in years and sex. Where HLA class I and class II types were available, the types were taken from metadata supplied by the sample provider, not from assay-based typing. Samples came from the ongoing ImmuneRACE study (first 160 participants) plus 1,254 subjects from 6 global collaborators. The prospective study material was composed of cDNA or gDNA derived from T cells, B-cell-depleted T cells, or PBMCs.

Whole blood was collected in K2EDTA tubes by collaborating institutions according to the institutions' own protocols. Collaborator samples were shipped for TCRbeta analysis as frozen whole blood, isolated PBMCs, or DNA extracted from either sample type. The full study reports these points: How much clinical and demographic metadata was included differed by source and by participant, and the metadata was provided uncurated.

TCRbeta CDR3 regions were amplified from genomic DNA using the immunoSEQ Assay, a bias-controlled multiplex PCR. Regarding the original processing steps: The number of nucleated cells in each sample was estimated from the amplification of reference gene primers within the assay. To quantify the absolute abundance of each unique TCRbeta CDR3 rearrangement, sequence reads were collapsed and filtered. Productive Simpson clonality was computed per sample as the square root of Simpson's diversity index over productive rearrangements. As stored in TCRdb, this immuneACCESS dataset retains in-frame rearrangements with V and J assigned. A fraction of the clones does not appear; measured against another copy, unresolved V genes explain less than half of the discrepancy, and the remainder lacks a known reason. D and trimming come from the DNA, and the V and J calls and clone size come from that table. This sample is represented by 200,000 to 300,000 clones; roughly nine tenths of them were singletons. Roughly 5.8% of the sample is in the top ten clones.

Via the germline V gene, CDR1 is MNHEY and CDR2 SVGAGI. The CDR3 starts with the cysteine, ends with the phenylalanine, and has 14 residues. Only CDR3 DNA is held: 42 bases, read in frame from base 1. Trimming costs V 5 bases and J 2 bases, and their ends lie 13 bases apart. In the case of this clone: Its specific antigen is unknown. The input lacks base qualities; no much larger clone sits a single base away.

The sequenced sample was peripheral blood. The source of this sequence is a man aged 55 to 70 with acute or convalescent COVID-19. The V and J genes are TRBV6-5 and TRBJ2-7, with a weak D call of TRBD1 (6 bases match). CDR3 reads: CASSLTGAPYEQYF. The sequence in DNA is TGTGCCAGCAGTCTGACAGGTGCCCCCTACGAGCAGTACTTC.